A single sample gave rise to the 14 T cell receptor beta chains below, sequenced in a study of blood T cell repertoires in COVID-19. TCRdb's copy holds only in-frame clones and misses some; the assay was immunoSEQ multiplex PCR. The repertoire holds around 250,000 clones, 82% seen once, with approximately 5% in the top ten. Material: PBMCs or T cells enriched from blood (not recorded which). The receptor set was obtained from a man aged 35-49 years who had been exposed to COVID-19.

The gene calls are TRBV12-3 or TRBV12-4 and TRBJ1-3; a weak D match, TRBD1 (6 bases). Deletions cut 3 bases from V and 10 bases from J, with 7 bases between. This CDR3 has 11 amino acids. DNA of the CDR3: TGTGCCAGCAGTTTCAGGGGAACCATATATTTT. Its protein is CASSFRGTIYF.

The V gene is TRBV30, the J gene TRBJ2-7; 7 bases map to TRBD2. The CDR3 spans 11 residues. The germline V gene has CDR1 GTSNPN and CDR2 SVGIG (reference sequence). V trimming: 7 bases; J trimming: 5 bases; junction bases outside the gene matches: 5. CDR3 amino acids: CAYTSEDEQYF. The CDR3 region has the DNA TGTGCCTATACTAGCGAGGACGAGCAGTACTTC. Using reference TRBV30 and TRBJ2-7 for the parts outside the CDR3, the full variable domain is SQTIHQWPATLVQPVGSPLSLECTVEGTSNPNLYWYRQAAGRGLQLLFYSVGIGQISSEVPQNLSASRPQDRQFILSSKKLLLSDSGFYLCAYTSEDEQYFGPGTRLTVT.

This sequence joins TRBV7-9 and TRBJ2-1; perhaps TRBD2 as D (7 bases). This CDR3 is 15 amino acids long. Germline CDR1 and CDR2: SEHNR and FQNEAQ (reference sequence). Trimming pared 0 bases from V and 5 bases from J, leaving 11 bases between. The CDR3 region has the DNA TGTGCCAGCAGCTTAGCGGGGGGGCGGCACAATGAGCAGTTCTTC. Translated, it gives CASSLAGGRHNEQFF. The full variable domain, completed using reference TRBV7-9 and TRBJ2-1, is DTGVSQNPRHKITKRGQNVTFRCDPISEHNRLYWYRQTLGQGPEFLTYFQNEAQLEKSRLLSDRFSAERPKGSFSTLEIQRTEQGDSAMYLCASSLAGGRHNEQFFGPGTRLTVL.

The V call is TRBV7-2, the J call TRBJ2-3; D is possibly TRBD1 (6 bases). This CDR3 contains 14 residues. Germline CDR1 is SGHTA and CDR2 is FQGNSA. Trimming shortened V by 4 bases and J by 2 bases, and 10 bases separated the two germline ends. CDR3 coding DNA: TGTGCCAGCAGCTCACAGGGATTCACAGATACGCAGTATTTT. This sequence encodes CASSSQGFTDTQYF.

Regarding this clone: The junction does not match germline at one end; this may be a read error. The rearrangement joins TRBV10-1 to TRBJ2-1, with 8 bases that match TRBD2. CDR1 WNHNN and CDR2 SYGVQD come from the germline V gene (reference sequence). The CDR3 contains 17 residues. CDR3 bases: TGCGCCAGCAGCGTCCTGCGGACGGCTAGCGGGTACAGTGAGCAGTTCTTC. This gives the protein CASSVLRTASGYSEQFF.

The chain couples TRBV7-3 to TRBJ2-1; 8 bases match TRBD2. This CDR3 has 15 residues. J was trimmed by 5 bases and V by 5 bases; bases with no gene match: 8. CDR1 is SGHTA and CDR2 is FQGTGA in the germline V gene. The DNA for the CDR3 is TGTGCCAGCAGCGGTAGCCGGGAGGGCGACAATGAGCAGTTCTTC. It codes for CASSGSREGDNEQFF.

The V and J genes are TRBV6-5 and TRBJ2-7; weak D call: TRBD2 (6 bases). The CDR3 sequence is 13 residues long. Per the germline V gene, CDR1 is MNHEY and CDR2 is SVGAGI. The V end lost 8 bases, the J end lost 0 bases, and 11 bases lay between the germline ends. Here the CDR3 DNA reads TGTGCCAGCTCCGTCGGGGGCTCCTACGAGCAGTACTTC. Translated: CASSVGGSYEQYF.

The chain uses TRBV24-1 and TRBJ1-1, with D hard to call. Per the germline V gene, CDR1 is KGHDR and CDR2 is SFDVKD. This CDR3 contains 13 residues. The ends were cut back, 1 base at V and 0 bases at J, with 2 bases in the middle. The CDR3 is CATSDFMNTEAFF. CDR3 DNA: TGTGCCACCAGTGATTTTATGAACACTGAAGCTTTCTTT.

The genes are TRBV18 and TRBJ1-1, with unresolved D. Per the germline V gene, CDR1 is KGHSH and CDR2 is LQKENI. The CDR3 runs 14 residues. The V end lost 3 bases, the J end lost 4 bases, and 12 bases lay between the germline ends. CDR3 amino acids: CASSPGVSGTEAFF. The CDR3 coding sequence is TGTGCCAGCTCACCCGGGGTTTCGGGCACTGAAGCTTTCTTT. Supplemented by reference TRBV18 and TRBJ1-1, the full variable domain reads NAGVMQNPRHLVRRRGQEARLRCSPMKGHSHVYWYRQLPEEGLKFMVYLQKENIIDESGMPKERFSAEFPKEGPSILRIQQVVRGDSAAYFCASSPGVSGTEAFFGQGTRLTVV.

This clone was recorded once. This chain connects TRBV4-2 to TRBJ1-6; D remains ambiguous. Germline assignment: CDR1 LGHNA and CDR2 YNFKEQ. Trimming took off 1 base at V and 3 bases at J, with 7 bases between the two ends. The CDR3 extends over 15 amino acids. The CDR3 region has the DNA TGTGCCAGCAGCCAAGGCCCAGGCTATAATTCACCCCTCCACTTT. This gives the protein CASSQGPGYNSPLHF.

This clone was seen a few times. The gene calls are TRBV5-6 and TRBJ1-1, with a possible D match to TRBD1 (5 bases). The germline V gene encodes CDR1 SGHDT and CDR2 YYEEEE. With 2 bases removed from V and 0 bases from J, the gap between germline ends came to 8 bases. This CDR3 has 14 residues. CDR3 residues: CASSFGGVNTEAFF. In DNA form, the CDR3 reads TGTGCCAGCAGCTTTGGGGGGGTGAACACTGAAGCTTTCTTT.

The chain has TRBV12-3 or TRBV12-4 and TRBJ1-5, with 8 positions matching TRBD1. This CDR3 contains 13 residues. V lost 4 bases to trimming and J lost 11 bases; unmatched junction nucleotides: 7. The CDR3 DNA reads TGTGCCAGCAGTTCGGGACAGGCCCGAGCCCAGCATTTT. This sequence encodes CASSSGQARAQHF.

This sequence joins TRBV30 and TRBJ2-1; TRBD2 aligns across 8 bases. The CDR3 is made up of 15 amino acids. Germline CDR1 reads GTSNPN; CDR2 reads SVGIG (reference sequence). The V and J ends lost 2 bases and 7 bases, in that order; junction bases with no gene match: 10. CDR3 in amino acids: CAWSRRGLVSNEQFF. CDR3 bases: TGTGCCTGGAGTCGCCGGGGACTAGTATCGAATGAGCAGTTCTTC.

This clone was recorded once. The chain has TRBV4-1 and TRBJ2-6, with TRBD1 matching 8 bases. The CDR3 contains 19 residues. From germline, CDR1 is MGHRA and CDR2 YSYEKL. Trimming took 0 bases from V and 4 from J; bases not matched to a gene: 11. CDR3 coding DNA: TGCGCCAGCAGCCAAGACCTGGACAGGGTGACGACGGGGGCCAACGTCCTGACTTTC. This codes for CASSQDLDRVTTGANVLTF.